The T cell receptor (beta chain) under discussion was sequenced for a study of shared clonotypes between healthy human individuals. Study outcomes and limitations: The authors expected sequencing depth to affect clonotype sharing among donors. Clonotypes not shared had lower generation probabilities than those common to all four donors.

This CDR3 is built from 16 residues. Trimming removed 10 bases from V and 4 bases from J, with 25 bases in between. Germline CDR1 is MNHNY and CDR2 is SVGAGI (reference sequence). This clone was seen a few times. Its antigen is still unknown. Source study methods: Sequence data from immunoSEQ were junction-only and lacked quality scores; consequently, filtering differed. Assay: immunoSEQ multiplex PCR; the TCRdb copy retains only in-frame clones and omits some. Clone size and V and J calls were adopted from that table, with D and trimming inferred from the DNA. The data contain some 2,000,000 clones, over 85% of them seen just once; the ten biggest clones take up about 1.1%. In the naive CD8 group, cells lacked CD45RO and were positively selected for CCR7, so terminally differentiated effector memory CD45RA+ cells were left out.

This receptor was identified in a young man in good health. The sequenced sample consisted of naive CD8+ T cells sorted from blood. The gene calls are TRBV6-6 and TRBJ1-2; a weak D match, TRBD1 (5 bases). CDR3: CATNRDGNKGVYGYTF. CDR3 bases: TGTGCCACCAACCGGGACGGTAATAAGGGAGTCTATGGCTACACCTTC.